This T cell receptor beta chain was captured by sequencing in a study of tumor-infiltrating lymphocytes in primary liver carcinoma. Unsorted whole blood supplied the blood RNA, and germline DNA was isolated too. Trimming shortened V by 5 bases and J by 4 bases, and 15 bases separated the two germline ends. Per germline, CDR1 MNHEY and CDR2 SVGAGI. This CDR3 is built from 14 residues. TCR beta cDNA was reverse-transcribed from about 0.45 ug of total RNA. The reaction used a constant-region primer and ProtoScript II reverse transcriptase. Libraries of TCR beta came from three nested multiplex PCR rounds with slightly modified ARM-PCR. The two initial PCR rounds, 9 to 11 cycles each, used TRBV1-TRBV30 forward and C-beta reverse primers. TCRdb re-called the multiplex PCR reads with MiXCR, one entry per CDR3 protein. Of approximately 330,000 distinct CDR3 sequences listed, about two thirds were seen once; the top ten hold about 6%.

Sequences were obtained from peripheral blood. This TCR was sampled from a man between 35 and 55 years old with primary liver carcinoma and hepatitis B virus infection. V and J are TRBV6-5 and TRBJ2-7; D might be TRBD2 (5 bases). The CDR3 region is CASSHGQRNYEQYF. DNA of the CDR3: TGTGCCAGCAGTCACGGTCAGCGGAATTACGAGCAGTACTTC.